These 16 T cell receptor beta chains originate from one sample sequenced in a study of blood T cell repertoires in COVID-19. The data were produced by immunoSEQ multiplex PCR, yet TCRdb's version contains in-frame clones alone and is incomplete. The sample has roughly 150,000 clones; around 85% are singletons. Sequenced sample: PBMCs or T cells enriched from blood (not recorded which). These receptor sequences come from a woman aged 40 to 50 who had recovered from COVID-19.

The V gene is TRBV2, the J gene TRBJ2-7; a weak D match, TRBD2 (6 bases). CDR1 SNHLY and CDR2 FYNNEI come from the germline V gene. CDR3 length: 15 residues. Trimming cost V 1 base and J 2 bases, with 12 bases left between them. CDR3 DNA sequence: TGTGCCAGCAGTGAAGGTCAGGGACTCCCCTACGAGCAGTACTTC. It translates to CASSEGQGLPYEQYF.

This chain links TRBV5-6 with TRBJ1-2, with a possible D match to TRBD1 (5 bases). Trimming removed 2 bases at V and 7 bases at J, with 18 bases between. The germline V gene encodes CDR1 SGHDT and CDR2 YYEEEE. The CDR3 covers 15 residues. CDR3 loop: CASSFQIQGRGGYTF. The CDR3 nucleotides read TGTGCCAGCAGCTTCCAAATTCAGGGCAGAGGTGGCTACACCTTC.

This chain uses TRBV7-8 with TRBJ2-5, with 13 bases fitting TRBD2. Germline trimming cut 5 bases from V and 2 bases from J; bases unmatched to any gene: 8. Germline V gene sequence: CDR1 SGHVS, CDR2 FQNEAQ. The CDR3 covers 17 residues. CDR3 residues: CASSTWTSGGRQETQYF. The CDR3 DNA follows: TGTGCCAGCAGCACCTGGACTAGCGGGGGCCGTCAAGAGACCCAGTACTTC.

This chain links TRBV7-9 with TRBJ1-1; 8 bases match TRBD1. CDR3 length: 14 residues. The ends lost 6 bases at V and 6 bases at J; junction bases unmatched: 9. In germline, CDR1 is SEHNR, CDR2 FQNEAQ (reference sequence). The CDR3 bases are TGTGCCAGCAGTCGCGAGGACAGGGAGGCTGAAGCTTTCTTT. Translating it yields CASSREDREAEAFF.

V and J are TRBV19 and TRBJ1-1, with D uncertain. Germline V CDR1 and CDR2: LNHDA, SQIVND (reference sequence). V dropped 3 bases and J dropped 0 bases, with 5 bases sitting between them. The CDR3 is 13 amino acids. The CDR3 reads CASSMALNTEAFF. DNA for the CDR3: TGTGCCAGTAGTATGGCCTTGAACACTGAAGCTTTCTTT.

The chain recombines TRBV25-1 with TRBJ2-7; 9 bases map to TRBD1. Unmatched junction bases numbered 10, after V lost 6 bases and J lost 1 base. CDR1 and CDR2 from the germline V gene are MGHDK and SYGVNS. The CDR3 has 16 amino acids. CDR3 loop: CASSGTGTANSYEQYF. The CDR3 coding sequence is TGTGCCAGCAGCGGGACAGGGACAGCAAATTCCTACGAGCAGTACTTC.

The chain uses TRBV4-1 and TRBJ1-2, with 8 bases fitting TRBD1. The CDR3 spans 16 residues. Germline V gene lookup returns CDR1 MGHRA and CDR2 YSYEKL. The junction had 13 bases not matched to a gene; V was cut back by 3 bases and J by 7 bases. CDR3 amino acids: CASSQDSLGQGFGYTF. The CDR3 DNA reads TGCGCCAGCAGCCAGGATTCTCTTGGACAGGGTTTTGGCTACACCTTC.

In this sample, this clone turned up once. The CDR3 region has the DNA TGTGCCAGCAAAAGGACAGGGGATCAGCCCCAGCATTTT. Protein: CASKRTGDQPQHF. This chain joins TRBV2 and TRBJ1-5, with 9 bases fitting TRBD1. J gave up 5 bases and V 7 bases, and 3 bases lay outside the gene matches. Germline V gene sequence: CDR1 SNHLY, CDR2 FYNNEI. The CDR3 loop spans 13 amino acids.

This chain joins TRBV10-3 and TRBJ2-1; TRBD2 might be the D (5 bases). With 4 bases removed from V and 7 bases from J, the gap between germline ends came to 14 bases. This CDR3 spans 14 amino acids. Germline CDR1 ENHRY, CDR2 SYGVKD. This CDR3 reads CAISASGRLNEQFF. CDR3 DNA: TGTGCCATCAGTGCCAGCGGACGTCTGAATGAGCAGTTCTTC.

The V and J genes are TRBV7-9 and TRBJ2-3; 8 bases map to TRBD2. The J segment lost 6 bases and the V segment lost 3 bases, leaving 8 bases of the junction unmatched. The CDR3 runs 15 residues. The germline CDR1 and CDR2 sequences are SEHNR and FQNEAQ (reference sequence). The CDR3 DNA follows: TGTGCCAGCAGCTTTAGCGGGGCCCCGGGGGATACGCAGTATTTT. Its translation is CASSFSGAPGDTQYF.

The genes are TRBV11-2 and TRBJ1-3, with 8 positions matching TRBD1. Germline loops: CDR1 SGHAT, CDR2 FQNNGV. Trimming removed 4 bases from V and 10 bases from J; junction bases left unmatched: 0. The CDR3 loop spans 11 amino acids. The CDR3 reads CASSWDRTIYF. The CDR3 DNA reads TGTGCCAGCAGCTGGGACAGGACCATATATTTT.

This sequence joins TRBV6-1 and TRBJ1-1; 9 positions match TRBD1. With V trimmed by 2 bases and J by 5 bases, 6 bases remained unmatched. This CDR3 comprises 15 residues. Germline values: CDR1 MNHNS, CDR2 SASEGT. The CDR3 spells CASSELQGARTEAFF. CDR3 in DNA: TGTGCCAGCAGTGAACTACAGGGGGCGAGGACTGAAGCTTTCTTT.

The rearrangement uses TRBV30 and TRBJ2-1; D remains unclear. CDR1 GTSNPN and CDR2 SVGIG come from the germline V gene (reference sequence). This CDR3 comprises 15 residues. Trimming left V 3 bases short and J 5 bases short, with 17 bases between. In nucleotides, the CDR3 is TGTGCCTGGAGAGAGCCGCTGCTGAACCACAATGAGCAGTTCTTC. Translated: CAWREPLLNHNEQFF.

CDR3 protein: CASSFPGQDDANEKLFF. CDR3 DNA: TGTGCCAGCAGCTTTCCGGGACAGGATGATGCGAATGAAAAACTGTTTTTT. This rearrangement joins TRBV9 to TRBJ1-4; 8 bases fit TRBD1. V was pared by 4 bases and J by 5 bases, with 13 bases of the junction left unmatched. This CDR3 spans 17 amino acids. Germline V gene data show CDR1 as SGDLS and CDR2 as YYNGEE.

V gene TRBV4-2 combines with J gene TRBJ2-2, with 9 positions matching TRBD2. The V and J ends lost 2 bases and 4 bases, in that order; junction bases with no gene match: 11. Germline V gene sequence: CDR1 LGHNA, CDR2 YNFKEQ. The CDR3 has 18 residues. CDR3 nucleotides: TGTGCCAGCAGCCAACCGCTTAGCGGGAGTAATCCCACCGGGGAGCTGTTTTTT. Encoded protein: CASSQPLSGSNPTGELFF.

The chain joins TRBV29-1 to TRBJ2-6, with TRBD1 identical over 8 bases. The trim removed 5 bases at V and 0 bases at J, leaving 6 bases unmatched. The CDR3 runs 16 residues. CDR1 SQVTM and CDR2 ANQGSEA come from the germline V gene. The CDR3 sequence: CSVYGDRSSGANVLTF. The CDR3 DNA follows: TGCAGCGTTTACGGGGACAGGTCCTCTGGGGCCAACGTCCTGACTTTC.